This is a list of T cell receptor beta chains from one sample in a study of cytomegalovirus exposure and HLA in healthy donors. This table comes from immunoSEQ multiplex PCR, and its TCRdb copy is limited to in-frame clones, with some not included. The sample lists fewer than 150,000 clones, approximately 78% occurring once. The sequenced material came from PBMCs. Every receptor here comes from a woman aged 40 to 50 in good health and CMV-seropositive. The CDR3 runs from the conserved cysteine through the conserved F or W. D genes are given only for firm matches. Clone size appears in some rows only: once, few, many, or a class for an expanded clone.

j_call v_call d_call clone_size cdr3_nt cdr3_aa
TRBJ2-1 TRBV13 TRBD2 - TGTGCCAGCAGCACCCATAGCGGGAGCTCCTACAATGAGCAGTTCTTC CASSTHSGSSYNEQFF
TRBJ1-3 TRBV6-5 - - TGTGCCAGCAGTCACGGGGGGAGAGGAGGAAACACCATATATTTT CASSHGGRGGNTIYF
TRBJ2-1 TRBV5-1 - - TGCGCCAGCAGCTTGGGGGCGTACAATGAGCAGTTCTTC CASSLGAYNEQFF
TRBJ2-5 TRBV19 TRBD2 - TGTGCCAGTAGTGGGGGGGACTTAGCGGGAGGTTCAGAGACCCAGTACTTC CASSGGDLAGGSETQYF
TRBJ2-7 TRBV2 TRBD1 - TGTGCCAGCGGGACAGGGGTTCCCGAGCAGTACTTC CASGTGVPEQYF
TRBJ2-3 TRBV9 TRBD1 few TGTGCCAGCAGCGTAGGCGAGACAGGGGTCCCGCAGTATTTT CASSVGETGVPQYF
TRBJ2-2 TRBV27 - - TGTGCCAGCGGGGTGGACAGGGGGCGTCTAGCGGGGGCGGGCGGGGAGCTGTTTTTT CASGVDRGRLAGAGGELFF
TRBJ1-5 TRBV15 - - TGTGCCACCAGCAGAGGGGGGCGAGACAATCAGCCCCAGCATTTT CATSRGGRDNQPQHF
TRBJ2-1 TRBV19 TRBD2 few TGTGCCAGTAGTCGGACTAGCGTTAACAATGAGCAGTTCTTC CASSRTSVNNEQFF
TRBJ2-5 TRBV15 - - TGTGCCACCAGCAGAGTTCCCAGGGTGCAAGAGACCCAGTACTTC CATSRVPRVQETQYF
TRBJ2-7 TRBV5-1 TRBD1 - TGCGCCAGCAGTTTGCGCGGACAGGGCAACTACGAGCAGTACTTC CASSLRGQGNYEQYF
TRBJ2-5 TRBV5-4 TRBD2 - TGTGCCAGCAGCTTTGGCGGGGGAGAGACCCAGTACTTC CASSFGGGETQYF
TRBJ1-5 TRBV5-5 - - TGTGCCAGCAGCCCCGGGAGGGGCGCGGGGCAGCCCCAGCATTTT CASSPGRGAGQPQHF
TRBJ2-1 TRBV18 TRBD2 - TGTGCCAGCTCACCACCCGCTAGCGGGAGGATTAAGCAGTTCTTC CASSPPASGRIKQFF
TRBJ2-3 TRBV5-1 - - TGCGCCAGCAGCTTTGGACAGCGCACAGATACGCAGTATTTT CASSFGQRTDTQYF
TRBJ2-3 TRBV30 TRBD2 - TGTGCCTGGAGTGGGGGGGGAGGCAGGGCAGATACGCAGTATTTT CAWSGGGGRADTQYF
TRBJ1-3 TRBV7-8 - - TGTGCCAGCAGCTCGTCGGGGGTCTCTGGAAACACCATATATTTT CASSSSGVSGNTIYF
TRBJ2-5 TRBV27 - once TGTGCCAGCAGTTTACGTCCAGGGCGGCGGGGCCAAGAGACCCAGTACTTC CASSLRPGRRGQETQYF
TRBJ1-5 TRBV19 TRBD1 - TGTGCCAGTAGATCGGCGGGACAGCACTACAATCAGCCCCAGCATTTT CASRSAGQHYNQPQHF
TRBJ2-7 TRBV9 - - TGTGCCAGCAGCGTAACATACGAGCAGTACTTC CASSVTYEQYF
TRBJ2-7 TRBV6-5 TRBD1 - TGTGCCAGCAGCTCCGGGACAGTCGAGCAGTACTTC CASSSGTVEQYF
TRBJ2-3 TRBV25-1 - - TGTGCCAGCAGAGGACAGTTAAGCACAGATACGCAGTATTTT CASRGQLSTDTQYF
TRBJ2-2 TRBV7-2 TRBD1 - TGTGCCAGCAGCTCGTATGGGACAGGGGGGTATACCGGGGAGCTGTTTTTT CASSSYGTGGYTGELFF
TRBJ1-3 TRBV7-8 - few TGTGCCAGCAGCTCAGGAGGACGGAACTCTGGAAACACCATATATTTT CASSSGGRNSGNTIYF
TRBJ2-1 TRBV4-2 - - TGTGCCAGCAGCCAAGCGGGTGCCCACAATGAGCAGTTCTTC CASSQAGAHNEQFF
TRBJ2-5 TRBV7-9 TRBD1 - TGTGCCAGCAGCCCAGGTGGACAGGGGAGTGAGACCCAGTACTTC CASSPGGQGSETQYF
TRBJ2-5 TRBV5-6 TRBD2 - TGTGCCAGCAGCCAGGGACTAGCGGGCCTTCGGGGTCGGACCCAGTACTTC CASSQGLAGLRGRTQYF
TRBJ1-1 TRBV2 - - TGTGCCAGCAGTGGGGAGGGGGGAAGGAACACTGAAGCTTTCTTT CASSGEGGRNTEAFF
TRBJ1-6 TRBV6-5 - - TGTGCCAGCAGTTTATCGGATAATTCACCCCTCCACTTT CASSLSDNSPLHF
TRBJ1-1 TRBV2 - few TGTGCCAGCAGTGCGAGGCAGGGCGTCAGCACTGAAGCTTTCTTT CASSARQGVSTEAFF
TRBJ2-1 TRBV10-3 - - TGTGCCATCAGTGGGCAGGGTGGGGACAATGAGCAGTTCTTC CAISGQGGDNEQFF
TRBJ2-7 TRBV7-6 - - TGTGCCAGCAGCCCCACTAGCCGAACCTACGAGCAGTACTTC CASSPTSRTYEQYF
TRBJ2-1 TRBV19 TRBD1 - TGTGCCAGTAGTCCTCGGGGACAGGGGCTCGTGAATGAGCAGTTCTTC CASSPRGQGLVNEQFF
TRBJ1-1 TRBV11-2 - - TGTGCCAGCAGGCCCTTACACGGGTCGTACACTGAAGCTTTCTTT CASRPLHGSYTEAFF
TRBJ2-5 TRBV5-1 TRBD2 - TGCGCCAGCAGCTGGGGGGGGACTAGACAAGAGACCCAGTACTTC CASSWGGTRQETQYF
TRBJ2-2 TRBV5-1 TRBD1 - TGCGCCAGCAGCGCCGACAGGGCTACCGGGGAGCTGTTTTTT CASSADRATGELFF
TRBJ1-6 TRBV6-1 - - TGTGCCAGCAGTGAAGCGAGGTTCTCACCCCTCCACTTT CASSEARFSPLHF
TRBJ2-1 TRBV9 - - TGTGCCAGCAGCGTAGGCCCCGATACTTCGCTTTTTTACAATGAGCAGTTCTTC CASSVGPDTSLFYNEQFF
TRBJ1-4 TRBV19 - - TGTGCCAGTAGTATAGGACTTACCCAGGAAAAACTGTTTTTT CASSIGLTQEKLFF
TRBJ1-1 TRBV25-1 - - TGTGCCAGCAAGGGGCTCACTGAAGCTTTCTTT CASKGLTEAFF
TRBJ2-3 TRBV5-1 TRBD2 - TGCGCCAGCAGCGCCAGCGGGAGTAGCACAGATACGCAGTATTTT CASSASGSSTDTQYF
TRBJ2-7 TRBV5-1 TRBD2 - TGCGCCAGCAGCTTGGTCGGGACTAGCGGATACGAGCAGTACTTC CASSLVGTSGYEQYF
TRBJ2-2 TRBV28 TRBD2 - TGTGCCAGCAGTGTCGGGGGGTACACCGGGGAGCTGTTTTTT CASSVGGYTGELFF
TRBJ2-1 TRBV10-3 - - TGTGCCATCAGGTGGGACTCGAACAATGAGCAGTTCTTC CAIRWDSNNEQFF
TRBJ2-7 TRBV30 - - TGTGCCTGGAGTGGAGCGGGACAGGCAACCTACGAGCAGTACTTC CAWSGAGQATYEQYF
TRBJ1-4 TRBV5-1 TRBD1 once TGCGCCAGCAGCCCAGGGACAGATGAAAATGAAAAACTGTTTTTT CASSPGTDENEKLFF
TRBJ2-7 TRBV7-3 - - TGTGCCAGCAGCTTAAGGGCCCGGGGCGAGCAGTACTTC CASSLRARGEQYF
TRBJ2-3 TRBV6-1 TRBD2 - TGTGCCTGCGGGGGATTGGGCACAGATACGCAGTATTTT CACGGLGTDTQYF
TRBJ2-3 TRBV2 - - TGTGCCAGCAGTGAAGCGTGGGGGAGGAACACAGATACGCAGTATTTT CASSEAWGRNTDTQYF
TRBJ2-2 TRBV18 - - TGTGCCAGCTCACCAAGTTCGAGGGAACTTACCGGGGAGCTGTTTTTT CASSPSSRELTGELFF
TRBJ2-3 TRBV9 TRBD2 - TGTGCCAGCAGCGTAAGCGGGACTTTCACAGATACGCAGTATTTT CASSVSGTFTDTQYF
TRBJ2-2 TRBV6-6 TRBD1 - TGTGCCAGCAGGACCGGGACAGGGTTCACCGGGGAGCTGTTTTTT CASRTGTGFTGELFF
TRBJ2-2 TRBV5-1 - few TGCGCCAGCAGCTTGACCGGGGCGAACACCGGGGAGCTGTTTTTT CASSLTGANTGELFF
TRBJ2-4 TRBV11-2 TRBD2 few TGTGCCAGCAGCCCGAGGGGGCTAGCGGGAAGGAAACACATTCAGTACTTC CASSPRGLAGRKHIQYF
TRBJ2-1 TRBV5-1 - once TGCGCCAGCAGCTTGGGACTCTTTAATGAGCAGTTCTTC CASSLGLFNEQFF